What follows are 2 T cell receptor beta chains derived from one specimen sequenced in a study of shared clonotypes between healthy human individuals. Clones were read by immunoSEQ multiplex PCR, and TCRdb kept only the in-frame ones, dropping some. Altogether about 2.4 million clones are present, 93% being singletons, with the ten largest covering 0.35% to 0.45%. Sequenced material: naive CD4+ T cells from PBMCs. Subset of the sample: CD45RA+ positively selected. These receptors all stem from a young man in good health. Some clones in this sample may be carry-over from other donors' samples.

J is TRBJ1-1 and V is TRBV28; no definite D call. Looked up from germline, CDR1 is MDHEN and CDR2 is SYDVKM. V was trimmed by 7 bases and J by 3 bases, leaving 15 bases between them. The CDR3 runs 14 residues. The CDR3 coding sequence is TGTGCCAGCACCCCGCGCCAAACACACACTGAAGCTTTCTTT. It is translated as CASTPRQTHTEAFF.

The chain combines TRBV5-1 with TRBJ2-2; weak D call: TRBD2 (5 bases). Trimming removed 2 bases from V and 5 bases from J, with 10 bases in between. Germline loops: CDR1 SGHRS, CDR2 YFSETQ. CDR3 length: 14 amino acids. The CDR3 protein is CASSLDGKTGELFF. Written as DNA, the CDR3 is TGCGCCAGCAGCTTAGACGGGAAAACCGGGGAGCTGTTTTTT. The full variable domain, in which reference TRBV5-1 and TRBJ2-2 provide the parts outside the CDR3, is KAGVTQTPRYLIKTRGQQVTLSCSPISGHRSVSWYQQTPGQGLQFLFEYFSETQRNKGNFPGRFSGRQFSNSRSEMNVSTLELGDSALYLCASSLDGKTGELFFGEGSRLTVL.